The T cell receptor beta chain described here comes from a study of molecular identifiers for immune sequencing clone quantification. TCRdb analysed the PCR reads with MiXCR anew, one entry per CDR3 protein. The profile shows hundreds of thousands of distinct CDR3 sequences, approximately 20% of them singletons. The trim removed 9 bases at V and 2 bases at J, leaving 9 bases unmatched. This CDR3 comprises 14 residues. CDR1 and CDR2 (germline): LNHDA, SQIVND (reference sequence). This clonotype was recorded many times. V and J are TRBV19 and TRBJ2-7; TRBD1 matches 8 bases. Specimen: naive CD8+ T cells from blood, with Jurkat cell RNA spiked in. Regarding subset: FACS-sorted CD8+CD4-CCR7+CD45RA+ naive T cells. This receptor was taken from a human donor in good health. Some libraries in this study had Jurkat cell RNA spiked in. This CDR3 reads CASSIGQGAYEQYF. The CDR3 DNA sequence: TGTGCCAGCTCTATCGGACAGGGAGCCTACGAGCAGTACTTC.